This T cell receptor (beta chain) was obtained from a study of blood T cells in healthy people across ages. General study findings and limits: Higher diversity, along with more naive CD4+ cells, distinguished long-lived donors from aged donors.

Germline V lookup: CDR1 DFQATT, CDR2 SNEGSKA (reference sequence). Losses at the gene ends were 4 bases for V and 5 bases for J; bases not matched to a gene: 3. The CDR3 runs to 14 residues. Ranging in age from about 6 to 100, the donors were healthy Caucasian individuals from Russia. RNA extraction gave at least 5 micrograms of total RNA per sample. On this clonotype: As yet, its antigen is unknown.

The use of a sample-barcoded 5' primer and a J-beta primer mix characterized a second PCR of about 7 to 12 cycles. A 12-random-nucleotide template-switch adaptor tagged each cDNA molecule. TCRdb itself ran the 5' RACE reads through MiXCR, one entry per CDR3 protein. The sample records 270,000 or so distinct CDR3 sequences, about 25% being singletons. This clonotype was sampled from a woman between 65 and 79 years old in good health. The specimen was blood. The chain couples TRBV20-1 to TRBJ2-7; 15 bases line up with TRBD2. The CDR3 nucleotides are TGCAGTGCTAATGGACTAGCGGGAGGGCACGAGCAGTACTTC. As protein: CSANGLAGGHEQYF.